The present T cell receptor beta chain was sequenced within a study of cytomegalovirus exposure and HLA in healthy donors. The CDR3 contains 13 residues. With 4 bases clipped from V and 5 bases from J, the junction kept 5 bases outside the gene matches. Germline CDR1 is KGHSH and CDR2 is LQKENI. PCR involved 60 Vbeta and 13 Jbeta primers. Generated by immunoSEQ multiplex PCR, the TCRdb table keeps only in-frame clones and is missing some. The sample contains roughly 190,000 clones, 55% to 65% of which appear only once. V usage is TRBV18 and J usage is TRBJ2-7; 7 bases map to TRBD1. Source material: PBMCs. The origin of this receptor is a middle-aged man in good health and CMV-seronegative. In nucleotides, the CDR3 is TGTGCCAGCTCACAAAGGGACAGTAACGAGCAGTACTTC. Its protein product is CASSQRDSNEQYF.